This T cell receptor beta chain was profiled in a study of T cells in Graves' hyperthyroidism and ophthalmopathy (dated by TCRdb to the late 2010s). Concerning the study at large: Peripheral blood samples were taken at initial diagnosis, before any treatment was given. TCR Vbeta CDR3 sequencing of roughly 140 peripheral blood samples (43 ophthalmopathy, some 75 hyperthyroidism and some 17 progressor patients) is reported in the paper. Prospective prediction of ophthalmopathy was tested in an independent validation cohort of 18 to 20 hyperthyroidism patients and 15 to 17 patients who later progressed to ophthalmopathy. The 75 to 100 discovery patients were divided at random into training and test sets in a 7:3 ratio. After blood sampling, hyperthyroidism patients were treated with methimazole at a starting dose of 30 mg daily, and ophthalmopathy patients were treated with high-dose intravenous methylprednisolone. The study also compared thyroid tissue and blood T-cell repertoires from roughly 6 Graves' hyperthyroidism patients. To identify distinguishing TCR V-J signatures, a discovery cohort of around 100 patients was used, comprising roughly 45 with Graves' ophthalmopathy and 57 with stable Graves' hyperthyroidism.

This clonotype was seen ten or more times. Its recognized antigen is unknown. Within one base of it there is no much larger clone, and no base qualities were kept. TCR beta CDR3 regions were amplified from RNA transcripts. The first round of RT-PCR for the TCR CDR3 was performed with the HTBI primer set and the Qiagen OneStep RT-PCR kit. Libraries were constructed in a second round of multiplex PCR, after which size selection and purification were performed. Libraries were sequenced paired-end with 100 bp reads on an Illumina HiSeq2000. The authors' analysis ran thus. SOAPnuke was used to process the raw data, throwing out any read that contained adapters or uncalled bases, had a mean Phred below 15, or lacked an exact constant-primer or identifier match. High-quality paired reads were merged using COPE v1.2.5, and each unique nucleotide sequence was defined as a clonotype. MiTCR v1.1 was used to align the clonotypes against IMGT TRBV, TRBD and TRBJ reference segments. Analysis was restricted to V-J combinations with a frequency above 0.0001, which covered 99% to 99.2% of repertoires. A TCS score was defined as the ratio of F50 (clonal expansion) to E x V (chaos), with BLOSUM62-based TCRdist applied between CDR3 peptides within each V-J. Welch's t-statistics and random forest reduced just over 500 V-J features to about 12, which were used in a naive Bayes classifier (R e1071). Using fastp at Q25 and MiXCR, TCRdb reprocessed the public reads and kept productive beta chains. Rows with a matching CDR3 protein are joined into one entry that keeps the most common DNA and genes. These V and J calls originate from TCRdb's pipeline instead of the authors' own analysis. This sample gives approximately 400,000 distinct CDR3 sequences in total; about 15% of them show up just once. Of the sample, about 10% is held by the ten largest clones.

The germline V gene provides CDR1 MDHEN and CDR2 SYDVKM. Relative to germline, V is 6 bases shorter and J is 7 bases shorter, with 10 bases between their ends. Inclusive of the bounding cysteine and phenylalanine, the CDR3 is 12 residues long. Left in the record is the CDR3 DNA by itself, 36 bases read in frame from the first base. Study-wide findings and limitations: Sample size was not statistically predetermined, and blinding of investigators to group allocation was not performed. In validation, progression to ophthalmopathy was predicted by the model with 55% to 71% sensitivity and roughly 76% specificity, a median of about 6.8 months before onset. Blood samples also contained most of the expanded thyroid clonotypes (frequency above 0.001), which suggests that blood repertoires may reflect thyroid immune responses. Ophthalmopathy was separated from stable hyperthyroidism by a 13 V-J signature model, with approximately 86% sensitivity and just over 81% specificity obtained in cross-validation and 80%/75% obtained in testing.

Stable Graves' hyperthyroidism was defined as no progression to ophthalmopathy during 18 months of follow-up. Hyperthyroidism patients were newly diagnosed, with disease duration under 2 months, and aged 18 to 65 years. The study excluded patients with uncontrolled infections, other autoimmune diseases, pregnancy or lactation. Diagnoses were based on clinical symptoms, serum thyroxine and TRAb, thyroid ultrasound and orbital computed tomography. PBMCs were separated from roughly 10 ml of fresh peripheral blood using Ficoll-Paque density gradient centrifugation. Trizol reagent was used to extract total RNA, and RNA quality was then checked on an Agilent 2100 Bioanalyzer.

This receptor was obtained from a woman in her sixties with Graves' hyperthyroidism. Recombination joined TRBV28 with TRBJ2-1; a confident D gene designation cannot be given. Sequencing input: blood. The nucleotides are TGTGCCAGCAGCAATCAGAGGAATGAGCAGTTCTTC. Its protein product is CASSNQRNEQFF.